These T cell receptor beta chains were read from a single sample in a study of blood T cells in healthy people across ages. TCRdb re-called the 5' RACE reads with MiXCR, one entry per CDR3 protein. Among about 580,000 distinct CDR3 sequences listed, around half were seen once. The specimen was blood. These receptors came from a man older than 75 in good health. Both conserved end residues are part of each CDR3. The D gene is left open where the match is weak. Clone size, where shown, is once, few, many, or a class for clones that have expanded.

TRBD1 TRBJ2-3 . TRBV6-5 TGTGCCAGCAGTCCCAGGGGGCCTCGGGATACGCAGTATTTT CASSPRGPRDTQYF
TRBD2 TRBJ2-7 . TRBV7-2 TGTGCCAGCAGCCGTGGATCGGGACTATCCTCCTACGAGCAGTACTTC CASSRGSGLSSYEQYF
. TRBJ1-3 . TRBV12-3/TRBV12-4 TGTGCCAGCAGCCGAAACCCGGGGGTACGCGGAAACACCATATATTTT CASSRNPGVRGNTIYF
. TRBJ2-7 . TRBV27 TGTGCCAGCAGTTTGGGCCGGGGGCTGACAGGGACCCCCTACGAGCAGTACTTC CASSLGRGLTGTPYEQYF
. TRBJ1-6 . TRBV30 TGTGCCTGGAGAATACAGGGAATCAAGAATTCACCCCTCCACTTT CAWRIQGIKNSPLHF
. TRBJ1-4 . TRBV2 TGTGCCAGCAGCGGGCACAATAGGGAAAAACTGTTTTTT CASSGHNREKLFF
TRBD2 TRBJ2-1 once TRBV12-3/TRBV12-4 TGTGCCAGCAGTAGGAGCGGGGGCCCCTACAATGAGCGGTTCTTC CASSRSGGPYNERFF
. TRBJ2-5 . TRBV7-3 TGTGCCAGCAGCTATACTAGAGAAGAGACCCAGTACTTC CASSYTREETQYF
. TRBJ1-2 few TRBV20-1 TGCAGTGCTAGAGAGCGACCTAACTATGGCTACACCTTC CSARERPNYGYTF
. TRBJ1-2 . TRBV7-2 TGTGCCAGCAGCGCAACAGGGTCCGGAGGCTACACCTTC CASSATGSGGYTF
TRBD2 TRBJ2-1 . TRBV29-1 TGCAGCGTTGTCCCCCTTGGTCTAGCGGGAGTTAATGAGCAGTTCTTC CSVVPLGLAGVNEQFF
. TRBJ2-5 . TRBV11-2 TGTGCCAGCAGCGGACGTATCCAAGAGACCCAGTACTTC CASSGRIQETQYF
. TRBJ2-7 . TRBV4-2 TGTGCCAGCAGCCAACGAAGTTCCTACGAGCAGTACTTC CASSQRSSYEQYF
. TRBJ2-3 . TRBV7-9 TGTGCCAGCAGCAACCCGGGACAAAATACAGATACGCAGTATTTT CASSNPGQNTDTQYF
TRBD1 TRBJ2-5 few TRBV20-1 TGCAGTGCTAGAGATCCTACCGGGACAGGGTGGGAGACCCAGTACTTC CSARDPTGTGWETQYF
. TRBJ2-2 many TRBV6-6 TGTGCCAGCAGTTACTTTCGGAACTCGAACACCGGGGAGCTGTTTTTT CASSYFRNSNTGELFF
TRBD1 TRBJ1-2 . TRBV4-3 TGCGCCAGCAGCCAAGGGACAGGGTTGATCTATGGCTACACCTTC CASSQGTGLIYGYTF
TRBD2 TRBJ2-3 . TRBV5-1 TGCGCCAGCAGACAGCGGGGGGTACCCACAGATACGCAGTATTTT CASRQRGVPTDTQYF
TRBD1 TRBJ1-1 . TRBV12-3/TRBV12-4 TGTGCCAGCAGTTTAGAGGACAGGGCGAACACTGAAGCTTTCTTT CASSLEDRANTEAFF
. TRBJ2-1 few TRBV27 TGTGCCAGCAGGGAATCGGGACTGGTCTACAATGAGCAGTTCTTC CASRESGLVYNEQFF
. TRBJ2-6 few TRBV7-3 TGTGCCAGCAGCTTACGGGACTCCCGCTCTGGGGCCAACGTCCTGACTTTC CASSLRDSRSGANVLTF
. TRBJ2-3 . TRBV7-6 TGTGCCAGCAGCTCGTACGGGGGCACAGATACGCAGTATTTT CASSSYGGTDTQYF
. TRBJ2-1 once TRBV5-1 TGCGCCAGCAGCTTGGTGGGCGGGATCTCCTACAATGAGCAGTTCTTC CASSLVGGISYNEQFF
TRBD2 TRBJ2-1 . TRBV10-3 TGTGCCATCAGTGACCTAGCGGGGGGGCGTTCCTACAATGAGCAGTTCTTC CAISDLAGGRSYNEQFF
TRBD2 TRBJ2-1 few TRBV4-3 TGCGCCAGCAGCCAAGATGCGCGGGGGGCTAGCTCCTACAATGAGCAGTTCTTC CASSQDARGASSYNEQFF
TRBD2 TRBJ2-5 few TRBV20-1 TGCAGTGCTAGAGCCCGGGGACTAGCGGAACAGTACTTC CSARARGLAEQYF
. TRBJ2-1 . TRBV7-9 TGTGCCAGTAGCTCCGCAAAGGCGGCTTCCTACAATGAGCAGTTCTTC CASSSAKAASYNEQFF
TRBD2 TRBJ2-1 . TRBV20-1 TGCAGTGCTAGACCGGGAGGGCCATACAATGAGCAGTTCTTC CSARPGGPYNEQFF
TRBD1 TRBJ2-1 . TRBV27 TGTGCCAGCAGTTCCCTAGGCAGGGGGCATGACAATGAGCAGTTCTTC CASSSLGRGHDNEQFF
TRBD2 TRBJ2-1 few TRBV20-1 TGCAGTGCTAGCCGGACTAGCTCCTACAATGAGCAGTTCTTC CSASRTSSYNEQFF
TRBD1 TRBJ1-5 . TRBV4-2 TGTGCCAGCAGCCAAGTAAGGACAGGGGGCAATCAGCCCCAGCATTTT CASSQVRTGGNQPQHF
. TRBJ2-3 once TRBV7-2 TGTGCCAGCAGCTTATCTGGGGCAGGGGGGTACACAGATACGCAGTATTTT CASSLSGAGGYTDTQYF
TRBD1 TRBJ2-3 . TRBV27 TGTGCCAGCAGTTTATCGGGGACAGGGGCCACAGATACGCAGTATTTT CASSLSGTGATDTQYF
TRBD2 TRBJ2-7 once TRBV20-1 TGCAGTGCTAGAGTCGGTCGGGCGACTAGCGGGGGGTTCTACGAGCAGTACTTC CSARVGRATSGGFYEQYF
. TRBJ2-1 . TRBV11-2 TGTGCCAGCAGCCCCCAGATGGAGCAGTTCTTC CASSPQMEQFF
TRBD2 TRBJ2-1 many TRBV7-9 TGTGCCAGCAGCTTAGTTATAGCGGGCGTAAATGAGCAGTTCTTC CASSLVIAGVNEQFF
. TRBJ1-6 . TRBV7-2 TGTGCCAGCAGCTCCCGACAGGCTGCTTCACCCCTCCACTTT CASSSRQAASPLHF
TRBD2 TRBJ2-1 few TRBV14 TGTGCCAGCAGCCATCCCGACCCAGCGGGACACAATGAGCAGTTCTTC CASSHPDPAGHNEQFF
TRBD1 TRBJ1-2 few TRBV4-3 TGCGCCAGCAGCCAAGGCACAGGGGGCGAGGGCTACACCTTC CASSQGTGGEGYTF
TRBD1 TRBJ1-2 once TRBV29-1 TGCAGCGTTGAGAAGGGACAGGGAAGCGGCTACACCTTC CSVEKGQGSGYTF
. TRBJ2-3 . TRBV18 TGTGCCAGCTCACCGCTCGAACGGGCAGATACGCAGTATTTT CASSPLERADTQYF
. TRBJ2-7 . TRBV29-1 TGCAGCGTTGAAGGTCTTTCCACCGGAGAGCAGTACTTC CSVEGLSTGEQYF